This TCR beta chain was captured in a study of OX40 agonist ivuxolimab in advanced cancers. Study in general: Prior anti-PD-1, anti-PD-L1 or anti-CTLA-4 therapy was allowed; less than 45% had some. Study-wide findings and caveats: Averaging showed that CD8+ T cells had more expanded clones than CD4+ did. Patients with a partial response at 0.1-3.0 mg/kg had among the lowest clonal expansion.

Comment on this clone: What it binds is not known.

V lost 8 bases to trimming and J lost 7 bases; unmatched junction nucleotides: 10. CDR1 and CDR2 (germline): SNHLY, FYNNEI. The length of the CDR3 is 13 residues. Samples of blood were obtained at baseline, on cycle 4 day 1, and on cycle 7 day 1. Data came from immunoSEQ multiplex PCR; TCRdb stores just in-frame clones and leaves some out. Of roughly 92,000 clones listed, around 90% were seen once; the top ten hold approximately 0.78%. The rearrangement uses TRBV2 and TRBJ1-2; 7 positions match TRBD1. This TCR was recovered from an adult with an advanced solid tumor such as melanoma, head and neck, liver or kidney cancer. Sequenced here: CD4+ or CD8+ T cells sorted from blood, sampled in a trial of the OX40 agonist ivuxolimab. In nucleotides, the CDR3 is TGTGCCAGCGTTTTGGGACAGACCGGTGGCTACACCTTC. Its translation: CASVLGQTGGYTF.